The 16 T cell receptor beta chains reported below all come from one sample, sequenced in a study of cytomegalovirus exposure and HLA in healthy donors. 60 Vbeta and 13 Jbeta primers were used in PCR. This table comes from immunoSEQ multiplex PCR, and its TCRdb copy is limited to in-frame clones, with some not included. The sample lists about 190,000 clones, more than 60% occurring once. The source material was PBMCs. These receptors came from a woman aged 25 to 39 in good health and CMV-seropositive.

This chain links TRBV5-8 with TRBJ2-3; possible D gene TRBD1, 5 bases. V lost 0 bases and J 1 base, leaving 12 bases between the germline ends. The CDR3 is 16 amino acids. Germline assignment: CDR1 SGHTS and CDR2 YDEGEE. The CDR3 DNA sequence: TGTGCCAGCAGCTTGGACACAGGCAGGCGCACAGATACGCAGTATTTT. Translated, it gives CASSLDTGRRTDTQYF.

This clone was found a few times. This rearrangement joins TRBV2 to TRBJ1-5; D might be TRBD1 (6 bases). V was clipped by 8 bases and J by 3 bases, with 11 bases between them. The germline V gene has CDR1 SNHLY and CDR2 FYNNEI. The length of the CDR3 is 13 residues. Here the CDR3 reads CASSTGINQPQHF. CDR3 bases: TGTGCCAGCTCTACAGGGATCAATCAGCCCCAGCATTTT. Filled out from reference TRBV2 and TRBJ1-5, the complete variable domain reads EPEVTQTPSHQVTQMGQEVILRCVPISNHLYFYWYRQILGQKVEFLVSFYNNEISEKSEIFDDQFSVERPDGSNFTLKIRSTKLEDSAMYFCASSTGINQPQHFGDGTRLSIL.

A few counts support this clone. The CDR3 DNA is TGTGCCAGCAGCACATCTCACAGGGGTAATGGCTACACCTTC. Translated, it gives CASSTSHRGNGYTF. The genes are TRBV7-2 and TRBJ1-2; 7 positions match TRBD1. V lost 5 bases, J lost 6 bases, and 9 bases stayed unmatched. The CDR3 covers 14 residues. Germline CDR1 and CDR2: SGHTA and FQGNSA.

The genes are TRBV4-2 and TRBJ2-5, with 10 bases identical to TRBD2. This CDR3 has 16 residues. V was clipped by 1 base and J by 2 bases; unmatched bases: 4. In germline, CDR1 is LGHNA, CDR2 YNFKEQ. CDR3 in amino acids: CASSQGKTSGQETQYF. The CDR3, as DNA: TGTGCCAGCAGCCAAGGGAAGACTAGCGGGCAAGAGACCCAGTACTTC.

CDR3 sequence: CASSVGTRGPNEKLFF. The CDR3 DNA reads TGTGCCAGCAGCGTCGGGACAAGGGGTCCCAATGAAAAACTGTTTTTT. The V gene is TRBV7-9, the J gene TRBJ1-4; D is perhaps TRBD1 (6 bases). Germline CDR1 and CDR2: SEHNR and FQNEAQ (reference sequence). The CDR3 has 16 amino acids. The V gene lost 5 bases and the J gene lost 5 bases, with 18 bases spanning the gap. Together with reference TRBV7-9 and TRBJ1-4, the CDR3 gives the full variable domain: DTGVSQNPRHKITKRGQNVTFRCDPISEHNRLYWYRQTLGQGPEFLTYFQNEAQLEKSRLLSDRFSAERPKGSFSTLEIQRTEQGDSAMYLCASSVGTRGPNEKLFFGSGTQLSVL.

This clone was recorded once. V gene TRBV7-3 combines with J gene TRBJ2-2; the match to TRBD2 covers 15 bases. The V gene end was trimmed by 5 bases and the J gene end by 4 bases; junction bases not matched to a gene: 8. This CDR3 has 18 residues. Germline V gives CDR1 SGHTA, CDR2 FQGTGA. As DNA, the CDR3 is TGTGCCAGCAGCCCCTCGGGACTAGCGGGGGGCGCCACCGGGGAGCTGTTTTTT. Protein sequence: CASSPSGLAGGATGELFF.

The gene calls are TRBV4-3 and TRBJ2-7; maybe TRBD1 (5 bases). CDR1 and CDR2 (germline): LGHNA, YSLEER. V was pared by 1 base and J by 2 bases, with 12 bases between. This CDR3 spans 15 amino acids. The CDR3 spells CASSQVARGTYEQYF. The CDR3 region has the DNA TGCGCCAGCAGCCAAGTAGCAAGGGGTACCTACGAGCAGTACTTC.

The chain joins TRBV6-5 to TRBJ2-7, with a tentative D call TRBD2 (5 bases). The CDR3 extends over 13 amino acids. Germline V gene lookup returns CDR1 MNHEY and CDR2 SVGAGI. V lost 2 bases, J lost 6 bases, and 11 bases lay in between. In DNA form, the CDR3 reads TGTGCCAGCAGTTACGGTCCTAGCTCCGAGCAGTACTTC. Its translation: CASSYGPSSEQYF.

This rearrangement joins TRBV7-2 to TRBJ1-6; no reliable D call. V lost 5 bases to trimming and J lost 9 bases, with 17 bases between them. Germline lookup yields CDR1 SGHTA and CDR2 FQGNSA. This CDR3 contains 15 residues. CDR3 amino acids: CASSPPGTGISPLHF. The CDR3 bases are TGTGCCAGCAGCCCCCCGGGTACCGGGATTTCACCCCTCCACTTT.

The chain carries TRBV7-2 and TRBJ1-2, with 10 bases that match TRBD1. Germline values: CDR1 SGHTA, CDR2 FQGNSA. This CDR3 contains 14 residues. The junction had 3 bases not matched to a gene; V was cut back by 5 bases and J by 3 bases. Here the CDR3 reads CASSRQGADYGYTF. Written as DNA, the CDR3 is TGTGCCAGCAGCAGACAGGGGGCTGACTATGGCTACACCTTC.

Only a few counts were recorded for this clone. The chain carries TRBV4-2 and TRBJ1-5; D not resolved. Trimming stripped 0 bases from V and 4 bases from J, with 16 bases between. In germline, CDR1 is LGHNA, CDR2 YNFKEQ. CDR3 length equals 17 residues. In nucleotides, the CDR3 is TGTGCCAGCAGCCAAGATGGCGGGAAGGGTGCAAATCAGCCCCAGCATTTT. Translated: CASSQDGGKGANQPQHF.

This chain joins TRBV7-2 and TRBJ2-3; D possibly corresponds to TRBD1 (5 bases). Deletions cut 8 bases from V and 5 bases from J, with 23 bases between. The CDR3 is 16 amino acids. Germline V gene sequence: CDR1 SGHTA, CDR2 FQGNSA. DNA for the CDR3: TGTGCCAGCCGGAAAACCCTCTACGAGCAGGGAGATACGCAGTATTTT. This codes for CASRKTLYEQGDTQYF.

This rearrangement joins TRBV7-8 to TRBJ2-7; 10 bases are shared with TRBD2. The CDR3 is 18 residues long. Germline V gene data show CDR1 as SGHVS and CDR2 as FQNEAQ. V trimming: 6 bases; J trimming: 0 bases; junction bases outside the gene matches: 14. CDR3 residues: CASSYRMWTSGNSYEQYF. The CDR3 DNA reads TGTGCCAGCAGTTATCGCATGTGGACTAGCGGTAACTCCTACGAGCAGTACTTC.

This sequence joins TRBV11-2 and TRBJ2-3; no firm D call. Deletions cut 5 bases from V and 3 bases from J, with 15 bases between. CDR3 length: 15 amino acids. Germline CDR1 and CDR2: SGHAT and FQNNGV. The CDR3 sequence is CASSPRMRLTDTQYF. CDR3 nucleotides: TGTGCCAGCAGCCCACGGATGCGGTTGACAGATACGCAGTATTTT.

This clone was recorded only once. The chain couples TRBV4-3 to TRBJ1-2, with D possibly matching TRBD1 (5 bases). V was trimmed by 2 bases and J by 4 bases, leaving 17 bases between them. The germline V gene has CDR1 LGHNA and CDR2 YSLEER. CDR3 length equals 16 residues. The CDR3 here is CASSQLYGAPGYGYTF. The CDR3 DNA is TGCGCCAGCAGCCAATTGTATGGGGCCCCCGGCTATGGCTACACCTTC.

The chain's CDR3 is CASSRQGADTGELFF. CDR3 bases: TGTGCCAGCAGTCGACAGGGGGCGGACACCGGGGAGCTGTTTTTT. The rearrangement uses TRBV2 and TRBJ2-2, with 10 bases lining up with TRBD1. The J segment lost 3 bases and the V segment lost 5 bases, leaving 3 bases of the junction unmatched. Germline values: CDR1 SNHLY, CDR2 FYNNEI. The CDR3 spans 15 residues.